Shown below are 3 T cell receptor beta chains from a single sample sequenced in a study of Ad26.COV2.S vaccination and SARS-CoV-2 variants. Libraries were prepared by immunoSEQ multiplex PCR; TCRdb keeps only in-frame clonotypes and omits some of them. The repertoire consists of about 450,000 clones, with about 91% occurring once and the leading ten covering about 2.4%. The treatment denotes: roughly 19 received Ad26.COV2.S at low or high dose, single or two shots; about 5 received placebo; per-sample allocation not given. Material that was analyzed had been drawn on day 63 after the first vaccine or placebo injection. This specimen consisted of peripheral blood, obtained in a trial of Ad26.COV2.S vaccine versus placebo. The receptors stem from a person between 18 and 59 years old who received the Ad26.COV2.S COVID-19 vaccine or a placebo.

This clone has a handful of counts. V and J are TRBV11-2 and TRBJ1-1; D not resolved. V was shortened by 0 bases and J by 8 bases, with 13 bases between the two germline ends. The CDR3 consists of 14 residues. Germline lookup yields CDR1 SGHAT and CDR2 FQNNGV. CDR3 nucleotides: TGTGCCAGCAGCTTAGATTTAGGAGACTACGAAGCTTTCTTT. Protein sequence: CASSLDLGDYEAFF.

In nucleotides, the CDR3 is TGTGCCAGCAGTGAAGGGGGGCAGTCCTATGGCTACACCTTC. Protein product: CASSEGGQSYGYTF. This chain connects TRBV2 to TRBJ1-2, with a tentative D call TRBD1 (6 bases). V was trimmed by 1 base and J by 4 bases, leaving 10 bases between them. Germline V gene sequence: CDR1 SNHLY, CDR2 FYNNEI. This CDR3 spans 14 amino acids. Based on the CDR3 plus reference TRBV2 and TRBJ1-2, the full variable domain is EPEVTQTPSHQVTQMGQEVILRCVPISNHLYFYWYRQILGQKVEFLVSFYNNEISEKSEIFDDQFSVERPDGSNFTLKIRSTKLEDSAMYFCASSEGGQSYGYTFGSGTRLTVV.

This clone was observed a single time. The chain recombines TRBV5-1 with TRBJ1-6; no definite D call. Germline V gene data show CDR1 as SGHRS and CDR2 as YFSETQ. This CDR3 is built from 16 residues. Trimming stripped 3 bases from V and 9 bases from J, with 19 bases between. CDR3 in DNA: TGCGCCAGCAGCTCGGGAGGACCCACACGGGCTTCACCCCTCCACTTT. Protein product: CASSSGGPTRASPLHF.